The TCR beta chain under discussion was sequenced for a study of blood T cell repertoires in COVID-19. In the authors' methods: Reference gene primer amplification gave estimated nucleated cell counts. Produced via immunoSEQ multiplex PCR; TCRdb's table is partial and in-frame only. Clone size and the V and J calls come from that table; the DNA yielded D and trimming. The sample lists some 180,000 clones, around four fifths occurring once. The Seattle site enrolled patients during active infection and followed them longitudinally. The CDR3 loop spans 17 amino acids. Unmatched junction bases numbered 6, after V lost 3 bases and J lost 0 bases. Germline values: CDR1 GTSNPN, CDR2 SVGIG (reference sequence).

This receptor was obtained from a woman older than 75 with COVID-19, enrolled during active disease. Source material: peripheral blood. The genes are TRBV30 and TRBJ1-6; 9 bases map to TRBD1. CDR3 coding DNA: TGTGCCTGGAGAGACAGGGGGGAGAGCTCCTATAATTCACCCCTCCACTTT. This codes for CAWRDRGESSYNSPLHF.